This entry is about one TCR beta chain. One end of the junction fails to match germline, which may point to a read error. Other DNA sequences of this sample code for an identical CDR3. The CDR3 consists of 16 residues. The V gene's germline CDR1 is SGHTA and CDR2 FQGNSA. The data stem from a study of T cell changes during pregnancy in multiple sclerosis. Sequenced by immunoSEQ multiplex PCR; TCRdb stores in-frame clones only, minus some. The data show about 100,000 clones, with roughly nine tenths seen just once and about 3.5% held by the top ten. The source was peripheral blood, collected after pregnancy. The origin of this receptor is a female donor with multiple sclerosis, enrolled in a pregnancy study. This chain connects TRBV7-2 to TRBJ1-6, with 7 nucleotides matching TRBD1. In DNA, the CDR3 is TGTGCCAGCAGCTTATTTGGGACAGTTTATAATTCACCCCTCCATTTT. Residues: CASSLFGTVYNSPLHF.